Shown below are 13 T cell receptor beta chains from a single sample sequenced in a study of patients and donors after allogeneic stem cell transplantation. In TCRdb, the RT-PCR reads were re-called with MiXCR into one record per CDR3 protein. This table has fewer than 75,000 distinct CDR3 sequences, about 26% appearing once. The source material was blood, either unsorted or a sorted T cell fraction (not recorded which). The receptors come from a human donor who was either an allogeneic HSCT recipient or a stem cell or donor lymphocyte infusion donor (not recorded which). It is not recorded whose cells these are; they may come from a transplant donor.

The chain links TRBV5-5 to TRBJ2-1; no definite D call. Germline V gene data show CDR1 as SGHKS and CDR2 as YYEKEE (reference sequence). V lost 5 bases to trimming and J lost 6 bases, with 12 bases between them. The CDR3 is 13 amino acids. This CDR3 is CASSRGWGNEQFF. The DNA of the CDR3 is TGTGCCAGCAGTCGTGGGTGGGGCAATGAGCAGTTCTTC.

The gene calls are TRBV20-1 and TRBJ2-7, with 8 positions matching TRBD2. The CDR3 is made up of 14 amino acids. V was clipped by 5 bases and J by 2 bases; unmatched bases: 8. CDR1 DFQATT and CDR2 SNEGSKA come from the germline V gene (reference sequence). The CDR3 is CSASNGGLAYEQYF. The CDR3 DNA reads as TGCAGTGCTTCTAACGGGGGACTAGCCTACGAGCAGTACTTC.

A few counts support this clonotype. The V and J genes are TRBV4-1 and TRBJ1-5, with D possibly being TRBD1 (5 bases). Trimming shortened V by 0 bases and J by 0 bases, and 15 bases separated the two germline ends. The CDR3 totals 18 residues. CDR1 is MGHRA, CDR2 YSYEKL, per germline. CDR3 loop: CASSQDSTTVYSNQPQHF. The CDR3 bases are TGCGCCAGCAGCCAAGATTCAACGACAGTCTATAGCAATCAGCCCCAGCATTTT.

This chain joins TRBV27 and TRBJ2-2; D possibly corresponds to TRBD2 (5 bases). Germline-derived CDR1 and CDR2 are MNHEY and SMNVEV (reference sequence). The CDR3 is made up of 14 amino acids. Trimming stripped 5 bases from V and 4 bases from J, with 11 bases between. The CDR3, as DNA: TGTGCCAGCAGTCCTCTCCGGGGCACCGGGGAGCTGTTTTTT. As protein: CASSPLRGTGELFF.

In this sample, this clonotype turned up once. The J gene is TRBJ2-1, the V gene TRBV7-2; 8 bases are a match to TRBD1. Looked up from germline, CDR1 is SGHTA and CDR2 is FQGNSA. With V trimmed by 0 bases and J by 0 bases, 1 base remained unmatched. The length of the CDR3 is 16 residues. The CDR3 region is CASSLAGTGSYNEQFF. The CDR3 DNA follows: TGTGCCAGCAGCTTAGCGGGGACAGGCTCCTACAATGAGCAGTTCTTC.

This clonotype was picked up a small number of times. The CDR3 reads CASSLFPTPGSSGYGYTF. CDR3 bases: TGTGCCAGCAGTTTATTCCCCACCCCCGGGTCCTCAGGCTATGGCTACACCTTC. This chain joins TRBV27 and TRBJ1-2, with D uncertain. The CDR3 loop spans 18 amino acids. Trimming cost V 1 base and J 4 bases, with 22 bases left between them. The germline CDR1 and CDR2 sequences are MNHEY and SMNVEV (reference sequence).

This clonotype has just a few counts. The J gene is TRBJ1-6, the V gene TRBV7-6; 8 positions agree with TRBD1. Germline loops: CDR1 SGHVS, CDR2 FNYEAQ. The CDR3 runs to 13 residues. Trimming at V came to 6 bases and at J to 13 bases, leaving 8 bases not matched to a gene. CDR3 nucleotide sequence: TGTGCCAGCAGACATGACAGGGGATCGCCCCTCCACTTT. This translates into CASRHDRGSPLHF.

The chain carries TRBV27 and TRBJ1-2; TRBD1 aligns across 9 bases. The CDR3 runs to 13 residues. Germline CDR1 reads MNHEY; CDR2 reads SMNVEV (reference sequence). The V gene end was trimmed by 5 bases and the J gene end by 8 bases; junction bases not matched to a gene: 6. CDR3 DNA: TGTGCCAGCAGTGGGGGGACAGGGCGAGGCTACACCTTC. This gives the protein CASSGGTGRGYTF.

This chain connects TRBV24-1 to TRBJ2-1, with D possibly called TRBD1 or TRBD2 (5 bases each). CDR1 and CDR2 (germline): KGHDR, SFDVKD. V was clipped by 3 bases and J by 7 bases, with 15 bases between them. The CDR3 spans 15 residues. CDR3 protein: CATSDGDPRKNEQFF. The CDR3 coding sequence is TGTGCCACCAGTGATGGGGACCCGCGGAAGAATGAGCAGTTCTTC.

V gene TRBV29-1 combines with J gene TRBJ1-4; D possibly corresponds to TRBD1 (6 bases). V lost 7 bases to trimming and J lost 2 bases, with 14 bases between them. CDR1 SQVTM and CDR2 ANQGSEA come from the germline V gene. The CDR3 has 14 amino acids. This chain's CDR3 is CSGGSGGTNEKLFF. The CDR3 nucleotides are TGCAGCGGGGGAAGCGGGGGCACTAATGAAAAACTGTTTTTT. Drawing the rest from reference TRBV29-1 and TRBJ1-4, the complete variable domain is SAVISQKPSRDICQRGTSLTIQCQVDSQVTMMFWYRQQPGQSLTLIATANQGSEATYESGFVIDKFPISRPNLTFSTLTVSNMSPEDSSIYLCSGGSGGTNEKLFFGSGTQLSVL.

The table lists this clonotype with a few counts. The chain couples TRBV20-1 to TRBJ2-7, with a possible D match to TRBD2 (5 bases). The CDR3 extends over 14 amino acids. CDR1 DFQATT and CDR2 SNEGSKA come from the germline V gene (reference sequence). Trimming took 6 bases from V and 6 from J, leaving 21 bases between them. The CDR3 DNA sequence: TGCAGTGCCTCTAAAGCCGGGGTGATGGCCGAGCAGTACTTC. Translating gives CSASKAGVMAEQYF.

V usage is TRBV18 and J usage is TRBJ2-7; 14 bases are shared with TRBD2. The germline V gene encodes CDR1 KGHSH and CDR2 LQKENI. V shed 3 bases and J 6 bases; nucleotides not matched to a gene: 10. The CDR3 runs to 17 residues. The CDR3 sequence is CASSPPVGTSGSGEQYF. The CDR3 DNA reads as TGTGCCAGCTCACCGCCCGTCGGGACTAGCGGGAGCGGCGAGCAGTACTTC.

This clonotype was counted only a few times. The CDR3 DNA reads as TGCAGTGCTAGACCAGGACAGGCCCTCAATGAAAAACTGTTTTTT. Amino acids: CSARPGQALNEKLFF. J is TRBJ1-4 and V is TRBV20-1; 7 bases align to TRBD1. This CDR3 is built from 15 residues. Germline V gives CDR1 DFQATT, CDR2 SNEGSKA (reference sequence). V shed 2 bases, J shed 5 bases, and the junction held 8 bases outside the gene matches.